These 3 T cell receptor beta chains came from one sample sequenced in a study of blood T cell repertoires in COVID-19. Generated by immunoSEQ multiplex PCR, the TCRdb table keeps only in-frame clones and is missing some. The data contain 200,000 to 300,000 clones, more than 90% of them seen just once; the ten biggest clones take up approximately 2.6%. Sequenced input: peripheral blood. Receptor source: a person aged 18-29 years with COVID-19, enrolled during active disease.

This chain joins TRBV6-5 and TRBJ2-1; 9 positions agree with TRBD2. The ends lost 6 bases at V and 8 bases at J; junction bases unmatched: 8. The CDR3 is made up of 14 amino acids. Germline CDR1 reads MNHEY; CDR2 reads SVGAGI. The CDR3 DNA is TGTGCCAGCAGAGAGGGACTAGCAAGGGATGAGCAGTTCTTC. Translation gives CASREGLARDEQFF.

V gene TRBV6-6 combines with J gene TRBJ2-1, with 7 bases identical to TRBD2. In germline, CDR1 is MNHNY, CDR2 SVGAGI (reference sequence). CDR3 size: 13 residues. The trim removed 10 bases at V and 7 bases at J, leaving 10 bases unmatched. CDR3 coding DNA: TGTGCCAACTCCGGGGGGACGGGAAATGAGCAGTTCTTC. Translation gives CANSGGTGNEQFF.

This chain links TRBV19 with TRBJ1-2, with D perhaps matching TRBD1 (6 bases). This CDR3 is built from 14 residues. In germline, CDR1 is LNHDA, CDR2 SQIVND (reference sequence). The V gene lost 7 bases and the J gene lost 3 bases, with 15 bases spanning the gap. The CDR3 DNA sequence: TGTGCCAGTACCTCTGGGACAACATACTATGGCTACACCTTC. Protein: CASTSGTTYYGYTF.